This TCR beta chain was retrieved from a study of blood T cell repertoires in COVID-19. Study-level information: Spain, Italy and the United States supplied samples that represented acute and convalescent COVID-19. Sample material is recorded as cDNA or gDNA derived from T cells, B-cell-depleted T cells, or PBMCs.

Original handling: Nucleated cell counts were estimated from reference gene primer amplification. Assay used: immunoSEQ multiplex PCR; TCRdb lists only in-frame clones, some missing. The V and J calls and clone size are taken from that table; D and trimming were inferred from the DNA. The sample yields fewer than 600,000 clones, roughly 89% seen once. Enrolment of Seattle patients took place during active infection, and they were followed longitudinally. Between the trimmed V and J ends, which lost 0 bases and 4 bases, there was a span of 12 bases. Germline CDR1 SGHAT, CDR2 FQNNGV. The CDR3 is 15 amino acids.

The receptor was derived from a man aged 18 to 29 with COVID-19, enrolled during active disease. The specimen sequenced was peripheral blood. The gene calls are TRBV11-2 and TRBJ1-2, with D perhaps matching TRBD1 (6 bases). This chain's CDR3 is CASSLDPGQPYGYTF. As DNA, the CDR3 is TGTGCCAGCAGCTTAGATCCCGGACAGCCCTATGGCTACACCTTC.